These 26 T cell receptor beta chains share one sample of origin, sequenced in a study of shared clonotypes between healthy human individuals. TCRdb's copy holds only in-frame clones and misses some; the assay was immunoSEQ multiplex PCR. The sample has roughly 2.6 million clones; around 94% are singletons. Material: naive CD4+ T cells sorted from blood. The subset is: CD45RA+ positively selected. The receptors were gathered from a man aged 18 to 29 in good health.

The chain uses TRBV13 and TRBJ2-7; 10 nucleotides align to TRBD2. Trimming at V came to 4 bases and at J to 1 base, leaving 4 bases not matched to a gene. The CDR3 sequence is 15 residues long. Germline values: CDR1 PRHDT, CDR2 FYEKMQ (reference sequence). The CDR3 loop reads CASSSSGSASYEQYF. The CDR3 bases are TGTGCCAGCAGCTCTAGCGGGAGCGCGTCCTACGAGCAGTACTTC.

V is TRBV5-1 and J is TRBJ2-1; 8 bases match TRBD2. The CDR3 is made up of 16 amino acids. Germline loops: CDR1 SGHRS, CDR2 YFSETQ. Trimming removed 0 bases from V and 8 bases from J; junction bases left unmatched: 10. The CDR3 DNA follows: TGCGCCAGCAGCTTGGAGTACCGGGGGGGCGTCGATGAGCAGTTCTTC. Its protein product is CASSLEYRGGVDEQFF. Together with reference TRBV5-1 and TRBJ2-1, the CDR3 gives the full variable domain: KAGVTQTPRYLIKTRGQQVTLSCSPISGHRSVSWYQQTPGQGLQFLFEYFSETQRNKGNFPGRFSGRQFSNSRSEMNVSTLELGDSALYLCASSLEYRGGVDEQFFGPGTRLTVL.

This chain joins TRBV30 and TRBJ2-7; 12 bases agree with TRBD2. Germline loops: CDR1 GTSNPN, CDR2 SVGIG (reference sequence). The V gene end was trimmed by 3 bases and the J gene end by 3 bases; junction bases not matched to a gene: 9. The CDR3 has 16 residues. The CDR3: CAWSPLAGGPYYEQYF. DNA for the CDR3: TGTGCCTGGAGCCCACTAGCGGGGGGCCCCTACTACGAGCAGTACTTC.

The rearrangement joins TRBV2 to TRBJ2-7, with TRBD1 as a possible D gene (6 bases). With 3 bases removed from V and 3 bases from J, the gap between germline ends came to 9 bases. The CDR3 runs to 13 residues. Germline lookup yields CDR1 SNHLY and CDR2 FYNNEI. The CDR3 loop reads CASSEQGIYEQYF. In DNA, the CDR3 is TGTGCCAGCAGTGAGCAGGGGATCTACGAGCAGTACTTC.

The chain recombines TRBV14 with TRBJ2-2; no clear D gene. Germline V CDR1 and CDR2: SGHDN, FVKESK. The CDR3 runs 14 residues. Trimming took 4 bases from V and 1 from J, leaving 7 bases between them. Here the CDR3 reads CASSPTRNTGELFF. The CDR3 DNA sequence: TGTGCCAGCAGCCCGACGAGGAACACCGGGGAGCTGTTTTTT.

This chain joins TRBV6-5 and TRBJ2-7, with 7 bases identical to TRBD2. Germline values: CDR1 MNHEY, CDR2 SVGAGI. CDR3 size: 14 residues. Trimming at V came to 5 bases and at J to 1 base, leaving 5 bases not matched to a gene. The CDR3 sequence is CASSIGGKSYEQYF. The CDR3 DNA follows: TGTGCCAGCAGTATCGGGGGGAAATCCTACGAGCAGTACTTC.

This clone came up once. V gene TRBV7-6 combines with J gene TRBJ2-1, with TRBD2 matching 7 bases. Germline trimming cut 1 base from V and 7 bases from J; bases unmatched to any gene: 7. The CDR3 is 15 amino acids. CDR1 and CDR2 (germline): SGHVS, FNYEAQ. The chain's CDR3 is CASSLVAGESNEQFF. The CDR3 coding sequence is TGTGCCAGCAGCTTAGTGGCGGGAGAAAGTAATGAGCAGTTCTTC.

The rearrangement uses TRBV4-1 and TRBJ1-5, with 10 bases lining up with TRBD1. Germline V gives CDR1 MGHRA, CDR2 YSYEKL. This CDR3 comprises 18 residues. The V gene end was trimmed by 0 bases and the J gene end by 5 bases; junction bases not matched to a gene: 10. The CDR3 spells CASSQDTGQGIRDQPQHF. CDR3 sequence (DNA): TGCGCCAGCAGCCAAGATACGGGACAGGGGATACGGGATCAGCCCCAGCATTTT.

This chain connects TRBV6-1 to TRBJ2-7; tentative D call: TRBD1 (6 bases). Germline CDR1 reads MNHNS; CDR2 reads SASEGT. CDR3 length: 14 amino acids. The V and J ends lost 4 bases and 2 bases respectively, with 12 bases between them. CDR3: CASSAPGHAYEQYF. The DNA for the CDR3 is TGTGCCAGCAGTGCCCCGGGACACGCCTACGAGCAGTACTTC.

This clone has a single count. The chain links TRBV7-2 to TRBJ1-6; D ambiguous. This CDR3 is built from 13 residues. Germline-derived CDR1 and CDR2 are SGHTA and FQGNSA. V shed 2 bases and J shed 10 bases, with 9 bases lying between them. The CDR3 spells CASSLTRESPLHF. The CDR3 nucleotides read TGTGCCAGCAGCTTAACGAGAGAGTCACCCCTCCACTTT.

The chain has TRBV7-8 and TRBJ2-6; D is possibly TRBD2 (6 bases). This CDR3 comprises 15 residues. The germline CDR1 and CDR2 sequences are SGHVS and FQNEAQ. Trimming left V 2 bases short and J 2 bases short, with 7 bases between. CDR3 residues: CASSLWGAGANVLTF. The CDR3 DNA is TGTGCCAGCAGCTTATGGGGGGCTGGGGCCAACGTCCTGACTTTC.

The chain is built from TRBV7-4 and TRBJ1-5; no clear D. CDR1 SGHVT and CDR2 SQSDAQ come from the germline V gene. There are 12 residues in the CDR3. Trimming cost V 5 bases and J 5 bases, with 7 bases left between them. The CDR3 reads CASSRVYQPQHF. The CDR3 region has the DNA TGTGCCAGCAGCAGGGTCTATCAGCCCCAGCATTTT. Full variable domain (rest looked up from reference TRBV7-4 and TRBJ1-5): GAGVSQSPRYKVAKRGRDVALRCDSISGHVTLYWYRQTLGQGSEVLTYSQSDAQRDKSGRPSGRFSAERPERSVSTLKIQRTEQGDSAVYLCASSRVYQPQHFGDGTRLSIL.

The gene calls are TRBV5-1 and TRBJ1-1, with 10 bases matching TRBD1. Germline loops: CDR1 SGHRS, CDR2 YFSETQ. The ends lost 4 bases at V and 8 bases at J; junction bases unmatched: 8. CDR3 length equals 14 residues. CDR3 in amino acids: CASSTGTGAEEAFF. CDR3 nucleotides: TGCGCCAGCAGCACCGGGACAGGGGCTGAAGAAGCTTTCTTT.

The chain joins TRBV30 to TRBJ2-6, with TRBD1 matching over 7 bases. Germline V lookup: CDR1 GTSNPN, CDR2 SVGIG (reference sequence). The V and J ends lost 4 bases and 3 bases, in that order; junction bases with no gene match: 3. This CDR3 is built from 14 residues. The chain's CDR3 is CAWTGQSGANVLTF. The CDR3 nucleotides are TGTGCCTGGACGGGACAGAGTGGGGCCAACGTCCTGACTTTC.

The V gene is TRBV30, the J gene TRBJ2-5, with D perhaps TRBD2 (6 bases). The DNA end favors TRBJ2-7, so the J call may be wrong. Germline assignment: CDR1 GTSNPN and CDR2 SVGIG (reference sequence). The CDR3 is made up of 12 amino acids. DNA for the CDR3: TGTGCCTGGAGTGTCACCGGGAGCGAGCAGTACTTC. Residues: CAWSVTGSEQYF.

The rearrangement joins TRBV5-1 to TRBJ2-5, with 10 bases lining up with TRBD2. The CDR3 totals 17 residues. The V gene's germline CDR1 is SGHRS and CDR2 YFSETQ. V trimming: 4 bases; J trimming: 1 base; junction bases outside the gene matches: 10. The CDR3 nucleotides read TGCGCCAGCAGCCCCTTGGGGGCTAGCGGGGGCCAAGAGACCCAGTACTTC. Translating it yields CASSPLGASGGQETQYF.

V gene TRBV7-2 combines with J gene TRBJ1-6; D is possibly TRBD1 (5 bases). V was cut by 5 bases and J by 10 bases, with 18 bases left in between. Germline CDR1 SGHTA, CDR2 FQGNSA. This CDR3 has 15 residues. The CDR3 reads CASSGQGVRGSPLHF. The CDR3 nucleotides are TGTGCCAGCAGCGGACAAGGGGTCCGAGGGTCACCCCTCCACTTT.

V is TRBV6-5 and J is TRBJ1-3; D is perhaps TRBD1 (5 bases). Trimming removed 6 bases at V and 0 bases at J, with 12 bases between. Germline CDR1 and CDR2: MNHEY and SVGAGI. The CDR3 length is 15 residues. The CDR3 region has the DNA TGTGCCAGCAGCCGCGGACACCCCTCTGGAAACACCATATATTTT. Amino acid sequence: CASSRGHPSGNTIYF.

The chain links TRBV6-6 to TRBJ1-4; D not certain. The germline CDR1 and CDR2 sequences are MNHNY and SVGAGI (reference sequence). V was clipped by 2 bases and J by 0 bases, with 10 bases between them. CDR3 length: 16 amino acids. The CDR3 bases are TGTGCCAGCAGTTACGCCCCGAAGGCAACTAATGAAAAACTGTTTTTT. Its protein product is CASSYAPKATNEKLFF.

The chain employs TRBV4-1 and TRBJ2-1; 8 nucleotides align to TRBD2. The CDR3 totals 14 residues. V gave up 1 base and J gave up 14 bases; unmatched junction bases: 10. Germline V gives CDR1 MGHRA, CDR2 YSYEKL. CDR3 loop: CASSQVAAGGREFF. The CDR3 coding sequence is TGCGCCAGCAGCCAAGTTGCTGCGGGGGGACGGGAGTTCTTC.

This clone occurred a few times. V is TRBV6-5 and J is TRBJ1-6; D perhaps matches TRBD1 (5 bases). V lost 2 bases to trimming and J lost 5 bases, with 7 bases between them. From germline, CDR1 is MNHEY and CDR2 SVGAGI. This CDR3 has 14 residues. CDR3 loop: CASSYGTHNSPLHF. The DNA of the CDR3 is TGTGCCAGCAGTTACGGGACCCATAATTCACCCCTCCACTTT.

The chain links TRBV4-1 to TRBJ2-7; 11 nucleotides agree with TRBD1. The CDR3 sequence is 15 residues long. The V gene's germline CDR1 is MGHRA and CDR2 YSYEKL. V lost 4 bases, J lost 2 bases, and 4 bases stayed unmatched. The CDR3 nucleotides read TGCGCCAGCAGCCGGGGGACAGGGGGAGCCTACGAGCAGTACTTC. This sequence encodes CASSRGTGGAYEQYF.

The CDR3 here is CSVDLLETETQYF. CDR3 bases: TGCAGCGTTGACTTATTGGAGACAGAGACCCAGTACTTC. V is TRBV29-1 and J is TRBJ2-5; D is undetermined. Germline V CDR1 and CDR2: SQVTM, ANQGSEA. The CDR3 loop spans 13 amino acids. Trimming removed 3 bases at V and 4 bases at J, with 12 bases between.

The chain employs TRBV2 and TRBJ2-3, with 7 bases identical to TRBD2. This CDR3 spans 16 amino acids. V lost 6 bases to trimming and J lost 2 bases; unmatched junction nucleotides: 11. Germline V gene sequence: CDR1 SNHLY, CDR2 FYNNEI. CDR3 coding DNA: TGTGCCAGCAGGTTTGGGGGAGGGAACCCCACAGATACGCAGTATTTT. Its translation is CASRFGGGNPTDTQYF.

The chain links TRBV9 to TRBJ2-3; 12 nucleotides line up with TRBD2. The CDR3 extends over 17 amino acids. Germline CDR1 is SGDLS and CDR2 is YYNGEE. V was clipped by 4 bases and J by 3 bases; unmatched bases: 9. The CDR3 nucleotides are TGTGCCAGCAGCCCAAGACTAGCGGGAGACGCGACAGATACGCAGTATTTT. Encoded protein: CASSPRLAGDATDTQYF. Full variable domain (remainder filled in from reference TRBV9 and TRBJ2-3): DSGVTQTPKHLITATGQRVTLRCSPRSGDLSVYWYQQSLDQGLQFLIQYYNGEERAKGNILERFSAQQFPDLHSELNLSSLELGDSALYFCASSPRLAGDATDTQYFGPGTRLTVL.

The V and J genes are TRBV15 and TRBJ1-2; D not resolved. The CDR3 has 12 amino acids. Germline loops: CDR1 LNHNV, CDR2 YYDKDF (reference sequence). The V and J ends lost 1 base and 14 bases respectively, with 14 bases between them. The CDR3: CATSRAHASQTF. CDR3 sequence (DNA): TGTGCCACCAGCAGAGCCCACGCGTCACAGACCTTC.